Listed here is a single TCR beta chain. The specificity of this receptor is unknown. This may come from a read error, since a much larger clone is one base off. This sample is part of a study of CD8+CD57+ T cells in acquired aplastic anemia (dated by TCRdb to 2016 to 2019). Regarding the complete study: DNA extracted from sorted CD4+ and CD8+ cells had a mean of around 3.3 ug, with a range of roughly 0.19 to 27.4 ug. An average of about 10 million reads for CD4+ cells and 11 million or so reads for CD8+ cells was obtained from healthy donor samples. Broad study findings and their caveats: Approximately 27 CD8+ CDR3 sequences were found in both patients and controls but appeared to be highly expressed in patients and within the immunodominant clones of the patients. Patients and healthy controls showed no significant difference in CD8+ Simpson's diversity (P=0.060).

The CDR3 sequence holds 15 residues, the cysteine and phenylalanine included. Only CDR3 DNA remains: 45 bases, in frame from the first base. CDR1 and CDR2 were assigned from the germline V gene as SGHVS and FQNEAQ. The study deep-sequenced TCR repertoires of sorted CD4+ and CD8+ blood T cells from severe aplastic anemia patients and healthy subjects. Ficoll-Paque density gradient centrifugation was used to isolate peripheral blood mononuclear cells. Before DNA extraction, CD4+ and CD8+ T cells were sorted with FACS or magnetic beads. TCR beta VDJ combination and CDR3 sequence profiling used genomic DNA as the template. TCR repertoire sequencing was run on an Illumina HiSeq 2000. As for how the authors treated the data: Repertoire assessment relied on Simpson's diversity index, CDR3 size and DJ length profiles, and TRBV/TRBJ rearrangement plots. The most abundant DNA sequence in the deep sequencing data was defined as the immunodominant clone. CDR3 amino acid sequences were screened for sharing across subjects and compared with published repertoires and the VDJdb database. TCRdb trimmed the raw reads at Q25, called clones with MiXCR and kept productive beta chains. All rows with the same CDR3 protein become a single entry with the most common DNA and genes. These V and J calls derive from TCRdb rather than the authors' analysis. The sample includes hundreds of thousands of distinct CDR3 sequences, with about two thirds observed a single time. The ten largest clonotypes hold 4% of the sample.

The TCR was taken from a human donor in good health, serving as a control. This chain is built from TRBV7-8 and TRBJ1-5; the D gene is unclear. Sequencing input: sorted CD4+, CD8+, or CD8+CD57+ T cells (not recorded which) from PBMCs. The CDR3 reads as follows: CASSLAASVSQLQHF. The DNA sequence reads TGTGCCAGCAGCTTAGCGGCTAGCGTCTCTCAGCTCCAGCATTTT.